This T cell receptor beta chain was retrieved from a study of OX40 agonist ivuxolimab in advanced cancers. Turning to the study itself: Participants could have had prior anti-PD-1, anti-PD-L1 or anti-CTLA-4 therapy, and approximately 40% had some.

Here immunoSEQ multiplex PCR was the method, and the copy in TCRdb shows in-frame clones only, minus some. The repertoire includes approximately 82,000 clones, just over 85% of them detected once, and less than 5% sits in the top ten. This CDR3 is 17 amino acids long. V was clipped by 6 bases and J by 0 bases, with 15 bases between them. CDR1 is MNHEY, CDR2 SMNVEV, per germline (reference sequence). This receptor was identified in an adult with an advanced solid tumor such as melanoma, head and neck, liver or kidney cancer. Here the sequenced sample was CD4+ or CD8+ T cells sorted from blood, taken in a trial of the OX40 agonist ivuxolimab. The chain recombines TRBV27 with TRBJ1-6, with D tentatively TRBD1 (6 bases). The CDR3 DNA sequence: TGTGCCAGCAGCCGCAGGGGCCCAAGCTCCTATAATTCACCCCTCCACTTT. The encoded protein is CASSRRGPSSYNSPLHF.